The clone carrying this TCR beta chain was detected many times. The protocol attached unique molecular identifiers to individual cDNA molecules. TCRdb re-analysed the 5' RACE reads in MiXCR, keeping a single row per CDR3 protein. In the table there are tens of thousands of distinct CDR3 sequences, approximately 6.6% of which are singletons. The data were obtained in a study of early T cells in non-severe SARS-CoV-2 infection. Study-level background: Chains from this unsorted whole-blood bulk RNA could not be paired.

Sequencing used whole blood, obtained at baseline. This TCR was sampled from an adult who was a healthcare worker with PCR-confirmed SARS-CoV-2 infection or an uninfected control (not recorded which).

CDR3 nucleotides: TGTGCCAGTAGTGTACCACAGGGGGCAAGCAATCAGCCCCAGCATTTT. It codes for CASSVPQGASNQPQHF. The genes are TRBV19 and TRBJ1-5; 9 bases fit TRBD1. The CDR3 spans 16 residues. The ends lost 5 bases at V and 1 base at J; junction bases unmatched: 6. Germline CDR1 is LNHDA and CDR2 is SQIVND (reference sequence). Looking up the rest from reference TRBV19 and TRBJ1-5 gives the full variable domain: DGGITQSPKYLFRKEGQNVTLSCEQNLNHDAMYWYRQDPGQGLRLIYYSQIVNDFQKGDIAEGYSVSREKKESFPLTVTSAQKNPTAFYLCASSVPQGASNQPQHFGDGTRLSIL.